Listed here are 22 T cell receptor beta chains from one sample, sequenced in a study of graft-versus-host responses after intestinal transplantation. The data were produced by immunoSEQ multiplex PCR, yet TCRdb's version contains in-frame clones alone and is incomplete. Of about 100,000 clones listed, about 90% are singletons. These receptors have no known antigen. Here the sequenced sample was unstimulated CD4+ T cells sorted from spleen or lymph node cells, taken before transplant. These receptors came from a human donor who was the organ donor for an intestinal transplant.

This clone has more than one count but fewer than ten. This chain links TRBV19 with TRBJ1-2, with TRBD1 identical over 9 bases. The V gene end was trimmed by 7 bases and the J gene end by 7 bases; junction bases not matched to a gene: 10. This CDR3 spans 14 amino acids. Germline-derived CDR1 and CDR2 are LNHDA and SQIVND (reference sequence). CDR3 sequence (DNA): TGTGCCAGTAACCTGGACAGGGGAAGAAGTGGCTACACCTTC. Translation gives CASNLDRGRSGYTF.

V usage is TRBV5-1 and J usage is TRBJ1-1, with D unclear. The CDR3 length is 14 residues. Germline CDR1 SGHRS, CDR2 YFSETQ. Trimming pared 1 base from V and 4 bases from J, leaving 11 bases between. CDR3 region: CASSLRVGFTEAFF. The CDR3 DNA follows: TGCGCCAGCAGCTTGCGGGTGGGTTTCACTGAAGCTTTCTTT.

The V call is TRBV11-3, the J call TRBJ2-2, with unresolved D. Trimming took 0 bases from V and 6 from J, leaving 8 bases between them. Germline CDR1 SGHNT, CDR2 YENEEA. This CDR3 comprises 14 residues. The CDR3 DNA follows: TGTGCCAGCAGCTTAGACAGGAAGTCCGGGGAGCTGTTTTTT. It translates to CASSLDRKSGELFF.

This chain links TRBV5-1 with TRBJ1-4, with 8 nucleotides matching TRBD1. CDR1 SGHRS and CDR2 YFSETQ come from the germline V gene. Germline trimming cut 4 bases from V and 5 bases from J; bases unmatched to any gene: 7. This CDR3 is built from 15 residues. The CDR3 bases are TGCGCCAGCAGCCAATCGGGACAGGAGAATGAAAAACTGTTTTTT. It translates to CASSQSGQENEKLFF. Full variable domain (rest looked up from reference TRBV5-1 and TRBJ1-4): KAGVTQTPRYLIKTRGQQVTLSCSPISGHRSVSWYQQTPGQGLQFLFEYFSETQRNKGNFPGRFSGRQFSNSRSEMNVSTLELGDSALYLCASSQSGQENEKLFFGSGTQLSVL.

The rearrangement joins TRBV7-2 to TRBJ1-3, with D unresolved. With 0 bases removed from V and 0 bases from J, the gap between germline ends came to 9 bases. The CDR3 has 16 amino acids. Looked up from germline, CDR1 is SGHTA and CDR2 is FQGNSA. DNA for the CDR3: TGTGCCAGCAGCTTAGCCTGGCAGCTCTCTGGAAACACCATATATTTT. Encoded protein: CASSLAWQLSGNTIYF. The whole variable domain, filled in from reference TRBV7-2 and TRBJ1-3, reads GAGVSQSPSNKVTEKGKDVELRCDPISGHTALYWYRQSLGQGLEFLIYFQGNSAPDKSGLPSDRFSAERTGGSVSTLTIQRTQQEDSAVYLCASSLAWQLSGNTIYFGEGSWLTVV.

This CDR3 reads CASSLNSEKLFF. Here the CDR3 DNA reads TGTGCCAGCAGCTTGAATAGTGAAAAACTGTTTTTT. J is TRBJ1-4 and V is TRBV5-4, with unresolved D. The CDR3 spans 12 residues. V shed 1 base and J shed 7 bases, with 5 bases lying between them. CDR1 and CDR2 (germline): SGHNT, YYREEE (reference sequence).

The chain employs TRBV10-3 and TRBJ2-5; D possibly corresponds to TRBD1 (6 bases). The DNA end lines up better with TRBJ2-7; the J call may be wrong. This CDR3 is 14 amino acids long. In germline, CDR1 is ENHRY, CDR2 SYGVKD. CDR3 sequence (DNA): TGTGCCATCAGCGAAAGTGGGGGCCTTTACGAGCAGTACTTC. Residues: CAISESGGLYEQYF.

This clone was observed a handful of times. V gene TRBV5-6 combines with J gene TRBJ1-3, with D unresolved. Germline V CDR1 and CDR2: SGHDT, YYEEEE. The CDR3 is 15 residues long. V lost 1 base and J lost 0, with 8 bases in between. Here the CDR3 DNA reads TGTGCCAGCAGCTTGTCTTTCGCCTCTGGAAACACCATATATTTT. Translated: CASSLSFASGNTIYF.

The chain has TRBV7-8 and TRBJ1-5; a weak D match, TRBD1 (6 bases). V was clipped by 5 bases and J by 3 bases, with 8 bases between them. CDR3 length equals 13 residues. The germline gives CDR1 SGHVS, CDR2 FQNEAQ. CDR3 nucleotide sequence: TGTGCCAGCAGCGGACAGCTCAATCAGCCCCAGCATTTT. This encodes CASSGQLNQPQHF.

This chain links TRBV28 with TRBJ1-5, with TRBD1 identical over 8 bases. From germline, CDR1 is MDHEN and CDR2 SYDVKM. This CDR3 spans 15 amino acids. J lost 6 bases, V lost 2 bases, and 6 bases had no gene match. In DNA form, the CDR3 reads TGTGCCAGCAGTTTACAGGGGGCGATCGGTCAGCCCCAGCATTTT. This translates into CASSLQGAIGQPQHF.

The CDR3 loop is CASSGQGYNEQFF. CDR3 bases: TGTGCCAGCAGTGGACAGGGCTACAATGAGCAGTTCTTC. The genes are TRBV2 and TRBJ2-1, with 7 bases fitting TRBD1. V lost 4 bases to trimming and J lost 3 bases; unmatched junction nucleotides: 0. The CDR3 contains 13 residues. Germline V gene sequence: CDR1 SNHLY, CDR2 FYNNEI.

Only one count was recorded for this clone. The V and J genes are TRBV7-9 and TRBJ2-3; no clear D gene. V was shortened by 3 bases and J by 2 bases, with 12 bases between the two germline ends. Germline V CDR1 and CDR2: SEHNR, FQNEAQ (reference sequence). The CDR3 covers 15 residues. The CDR3 DNA reads as TGTGCCAGCAGCTTTCCGGAGAGTTCCACAGATACGCAGTATTTT. Translating gives CASSFPESSTDTQYF. Variable domain in full (rest from reference TRBV7-9 and TRBJ2-3): DTGVSQNPRHKITKRGQNVTFRCDPISEHNRLYWYRQTLGQGPEFLTYFQNEAQLEKSRLLSDRFSAERPKGSFSTLEIQRTEQGDSAMYLCASSFPESSTDTQYFGPGTRLTVL.

This rearrangement joins TRBV7-2 to TRBJ2-7; D may be TRBD1 (6 bases). V was shortened by 2 bases and J by 6 bases, with 14 bases between the two germline ends. The V gene's germline CDR1 is SGHTA and CDR2 FQGNSA. The CDR3 loop spans 14 amino acids. The CDR3 loop reads CASSLPGQPLEQYF. The CDR3 DNA sequence: TGTGCCAGCAGCTTACCTGGACAGCCCCTCGAGCAGTACTTC.

V gene TRBV5-6 combines with J gene TRBJ2-5, with 9 nucleotides matching TRBD2. Germline loops: CDR1 SGHDT, CDR2 YYEEEE. CDR3 size: 16 residues. The junction had 9 bases not matched to a gene; V was cut back by 1 base and J by 5 bases. In DNA, the CDR3 is TGTGCCAGCAGCTTGAGAAGCGGGGGGCTCCGGGAGACCCAGTACTTC. Translating it yields CASSLRSGGLRETQYF. Drawing the rest from reference TRBV5-6 and TRBJ2-5, the complete variable domain is DAGVTQSPTHLIKTRGQQVTLRCSPKSGHDTVSWYQQALGQGPQFIFQYYEEEERQRGNFPDRFSGHQFPNYSSELNVNALLLGDSALYLCASSLRSGGLRETQYFGPGTRLLVL.

The rearrangement joins TRBV18 to TRBJ2-7; TRBD1 might be the D (6 bases). CDR3 size: 14 residues. Germline CDR1 and CDR2: KGHSH and LQKENI. V lost 5 bases and J 6 bases, leaving 17 bases between the germline ends. The CDR3 loop reads CASSTRTGIGEQYF. The CDR3 DNA sequence: TGTGCCAGCTCAACTCGAACAGGGATTGGCGAGCAGTACTTC.

The gene calls are TRBV6-1 and TRBJ1-3; D is unresolved. The CDR3 runs to 15 residues. CDR1 and CDR2 from the germline V gene are MNHNS and SASEGT. Trimming took 5 bases from V and 0 from J, leaving 11 bases between them. The CDR3 DNA reads as TGTGCCAGCAGTATAGGCGGATCCTCTGGAAACACCATATATTTT. Protein product: CASSIGGSSGNTIYF.

This clone was seen just once. The V and J genes are TRBV9 and TRBJ2-5; possibly TRBD1 for D (5 bases). The CDR3 sequence is 13 residues long. Germline lookup yields CDR1 SGDLS and CDR2 YYNGEE. V was shortened by 1 base and J by 2 bases, with 6 bases between the two germline ends. CDR3 sequence: CASSVQGQETQYF. In DNA, the CDR3 is TGTGCCAGCAGCGTACAGGGACAAGAGACCCAGTACTTC. Full variable domain (rest looked up from reference TRBV9 and TRBJ2-5): DSGVTQTPKHLITATGQRVTLRCSPRSGDLSVYWYQQSLDQGLQFLIQYYNGEERAKGNILERFSAQQFPDLHSELNLSSLELGDSALYFCASSVQGQETQYFGPGTRLLVL.

The chain is built from TRBV6-1 and TRBJ1-6, with D perhaps matching TRBD1 (5 bases). V lost 3 bases, J lost 4 bases, and 16 bases lay in between. The germline gives CDR1 MNHNS, CDR2 SASEGT. The CDR3 has 17 residues. The CDR3: CASSEGEAPRYNSPLHF. Written as DNA, the CDR3 is TGTGCCAGCAGTGAGGGGGAGGCTCCCCGTTATAATTCACCCCTCCACTTT.

CDR3 region: CASSTTGGNTIYF. CDR3 nucleotides: TGTGCCAGCAGCACCACAGGTGGAAACACCATATATTTT. This sequence joins TRBV7-3 and TRBJ1-3; a possible D gene is TRBD1 (5 bases). Per the germline V gene, CDR1 is SGHTA and CDR2 is FQGTGA. V was shortened by 5 bases and J by 3 bases, with 8 bases between the two germline ends. The CDR3 length is 13 residues.

The chain links TRBV5-6 to TRBJ1-2; TRBD1 matches at 7 bases. The trim removed 4 bases at V and 0 bases at J, leaving 6 bases unmatched. The CDR3 is 15 amino acids. Germline V gives CDR1 SGHDT, CDR2 YYEEEE. The CDR3 bases are TGTGCCAGCAGCCCCCTCGACAGGGCTAACTATGGCTACACCTTC. Its translation is CASSPLDRANYGYTF.

The chain links TRBV28 to TRBJ2-7; D gene ambiguous. The germline CDR1 and CDR2 sequences are MDHEN and SYDVKM. With 2 bases removed from V and 0 bases from J, the gap between germline ends came to 8 bases. CDR3 length: 14 amino acids. The CDR3, as DNA: TGTGCCAGCAGTTTAAGGACCTACTCCTACGAGCAGTACTTC. Encoded protein: CASSLRTYSYEQYF.

This chain joins TRBV6-5 and TRBJ1-6; 8 nucleotides line up with TRBD1. This CDR3 is 15 amino acids long. V gave up 7 bases and J gave up 5 bases; unmatched junction bases: 7. The germline V gene has CDR1 MNHEY and CDR2 SVGAGI. CDR3 in DNA: TGTGCCAGCAATAGACAGGGGCCCCATAATTCACCCCTCCACTTT. Protein: CASNRQGPHNSPLHF.